This passage covers 31 T cell receptor beta chains from one sample sequenced in a study of blood T cell repertoires in COVID-19. Generated by immunoSEQ multiplex PCR, the TCRdb table keeps only in-frame clones and is missing some. This table holds about 130,000 clones, roughly 90% found once. Material for sequencing was peripheral blood. These receptor sequences come from a man aged 50-60 years with active COVID-19.

V and J are TRBV7-3 and TRBJ2-4; 8 positions agree with TRBD1. The germline V gene has CDR1 SGHTA and CDR2 FQGTGA. There are 18 residues in the CDR3. Trimming took 0 bases from V and 0 from J; bases not matched to a gene: 7. The CDR3 sequence: CASSLTGTGALAKNIQYF. As DNA, the CDR3 is TGTGCCAGCAGCTTAACAGGGACAGGAGCCCTAGCCAAAAACATTCAGTACTTC. Full variable domain (rest looked up from reference TRBV7-3 and TRBJ2-4): GAGVSQTPSNKVTEKGKYVELRCDPISGHTALYWYRQSLGQGPEFLIYFQGTGAADDSGLPNDRFFAVRPEGSVSTLKIQRTERGDSAVYLCASSLTGTGALAKNIQYFGAGTRLSVL.

The chain joins TRBV28 to TRBJ1-1; D remains unclear. The V end lost 0 bases, the J end lost 1 base, and 6 bases lay between the germline ends. The CDR3 loop spans 14 amino acids. The germline CDR1 and CDR2 sequences are MDHEN and SYDVKM. CDR3 loop: CASSLWRANTEAFF. As DNA, the CDR3 is TGTGCCAGCAGTTTATGGAGGGCGAACACTGAAGCTTTCTTT.

The rearrangement uses TRBV7-2 and TRBJ2-3; D uncertain. The CDR3 consists of 15 residues. V lost 3 bases, J lost 2 bases, and 12 bases lay in between. CDR1 and CDR2 from the germline V gene are SGHTA and FQGNSA. As DNA, the CDR3 is TGTGCCAGCAGCTTTCGCGCAGGTTACACAGATACGCAGTATTTT. Its translation is CASSFRAGYTDTQYF.

The CDR3 nucleotides are TGCGCCAGCAGCTTCGGCGGGTCTGGTTCGGGGACTGGAAACACCATATATTTT. This sequence encodes CASSFGGSGSGTGNTIYF. The chain uses TRBV5-1 and TRBJ1-3; D gene unclear. The germline V gene encodes CDR1 SGHRS and CDR2 YFSETQ. The CDR3 contains 18 residues. Trimming cost V 2 bases and J 2 bases, with 20 bases left between them.

The rearrangement uses TRBV2 and TRBJ2-3; 7 nucleotides match TRBD2. The germline V gene has CDR1 SNHLY and CDR2 FYNNEI. J lost 8 bases, V lost 6 bases, and 8 bases had no gene match. The CDR3 consists of 13 residues. This chain's CDR3 is CASSPTSEGTQYF. CDR3 sequence (DNA): TGTGCCAGCAGCCCAACTAGCGAGGGTACGCAGTATTTT.

The CDR3: CASSSYMGTDYNQPQHF. The CDR3 coding sequence is TGTGCCAGCAGTTCCTATATGGGAACAGACTACAATCAGCCCCAGCATTTT. This chain connects TRBV27 to TRBJ1-5; D uncertain. This CDR3 comprises 17 residues. V lost 4 bases to trimming and J lost 3 bases, with 19 bases between them. Germline CDR1 is MNHEY and CDR2 is SMNVEV (reference sequence).

In its sample, this clone was seen once. The chain is built from TRBV18 and TRBJ2-3, with D unclear. Trimming took off 4 bases at V and 3 bases at J, with 11 bases between the two ends. The CDR3 covers 14 residues. Germline V gene lookup returns CDR1 KGHSH and CDR2 LQKENI. CDR3 coding DNA: TGTGCCAGCTCACAAAACTTTGGTACAGATACGCAGTATTTT. Translation gives CASSQNFGTDTQYF.

This chain uses TRBV18 with TRBJ1-3; 9 nucleotides agree with TRBD1. CDR1 and CDR2 (germline): KGHSH, LQKENI. The CDR3 is 18 residues long. J gave up 0 bases and V 4 bases, and 10 bases lay outside the gene matches. CDR3 region: CASSRSPGTGNSGNTIYF. The CDR3 DNA reads as TGTGCCAGCTCACGGAGTCCGGGGACAGGGAACTCTGGAAACACCATATATTTT.

This chain uses TRBV4-1 with TRBJ1-2; the D is unclear. CDR1 is MGHRA and CDR2 is YSYEKL in the germline V gene. The ends were cut back, 5 bases at V and 1 base at J, with 17 bases in the middle. The CDR3 totals 16 residues. CDR3 amino acids: CASSYLGRDINYGYTF. In nucleotides, the CDR3 is TGCGCCAGCAGCTACTTGGGGAGGGATATTAACTATGGCTACACCTTC.

The J gene is TRBJ2-7, the V gene TRBV3-1 (or the pseudogene TRBV3-2), with D possibly being TRBD2 (6 bases). The CDR3 runs 14 residues. V gave up 4 bases and J gave up 4 bases, with 14 bases separating them. Looked up from germline, CDR1 is LGHDT and CDR2 is YNNKEL (reference sequence). CDR3 nucleotide sequence: TGTGCCAGCAGCCCCATCGACGGAGGGTACGAGCAGTACTTC. Its protein is CASSPIDGGYEQYF.

The rearrangement uses TRBV14 and TRBJ2-2, with 8 bases identical to TRBD2. Germline lookup yields CDR1 SGHDN and CDR2 FVKESK. CDR3 length: 15 amino acids. V lost 1 base to trimming and J lost 7 bases; unmatched junction nucleotides: 5. The CDR3 is CASSQVSGGRGELFF. CDR3 nucleotides: TGTGCCAGCAGCCAAGTCTCGGGAGGGCGCGGGGAGCTGTTTTTT.

DNA of the CDR3: TGTGCCAGCAGTAACAGTTACAATCAGCCCCAGCATTTT. Amino acid sequence: CASSNSYNQPQHF. This chain connects TRBV11-2 to TRBJ1-5; D is unclear. This CDR3 is 13 amino acids long. Trimming left V 6 bases short and J 3 bases short, with 9 bases between. Germline CDR1 is SGHAT and CDR2 is FQNNGV. The entire variable domain, with the rest obtained from reference TRBV11-2 and TRBJ1-5, is as follows: EAGVAQSPRYKIIEKRQSVAFWCNPISGHATLYWYQQILGQGPKLLIQFQNNGVVDDSQLPKDRFSAERLKGVDSTLKIQPAKLEDSAVYLCASSNSYNQPQHFGDGTRLSIL.

This chain links TRBV3-1 (or the pseudogene TRBV3-2) with TRBJ2-3; 12 positions match TRBD2. The CDR3 length is 15 residues. V trimming: 1 base; J trimming: 6 bases; junction bases outside the gene matches: 2. Germline V gene data show CDR1 as LGHDT and CDR2 as YNNKEL (reference sequence). This CDR3 reads CASSQGLAGADTQYF. The CDR3 region has the DNA TGTGCCAGCAGCCAAGGACTAGCGGGAGCGGATACGCAGTATTTT.

In DNA, the CDR3 is TGTGCCATCAGCGGTGATAACTATGGCTACACCTTC. Translation: CAISGDNYGYTF. The chain employs TRBV10-3 and TRBJ1-2; D uncertain. CDR1 is ENHRY and CDR2 is SYGVKD in the germline V gene. CDR3 size: 12 residues. Trimming cost V 6 bases and J 1 base, with 6 bases left between them.

The rearrangement joins TRBV4-2 to TRBJ2-1; 9 bases are shared with TRBD2. CDR3 length: 15 amino acids. The junction had 16 bases not matched to a gene; V was cut back by 4 bases and J by 15 bases. Per the germline V gene, CDR1 is LGHNA and CDR2 is YNFKEQ. As DNA, the CDR3 is TGTGCCAGCAGCCCTGAATTAGCGGGAGTGGAGGGGCGGTTCTTC. This sequence encodes CASSPELAGVEGRFF.

The CDR3 bases are TGTGCCAGCTCACCACCAGGGGCCCAAACTAATGAAAAACTGTTTTTT. Its protein is CASSPPGAQTNEKLFF. This chain joins TRBV18 and TRBJ1-4, with D perhaps matching TRBD1 (5 bases). In germline, CDR1 is KGHSH, CDR2 LQKENI. Deletions cut 0 bases from V and 1 base from J, with 9 bases between. The CDR3 is 16 residues long.

This clone was counted only a few times. The V and J genes are TRBV4-1 and TRBJ2-5, with a weak D call TRBD2 (6 bases). CDR3 length equals 15 residues. V lost 0 bases and J 4 bases, leaving 12 bases between the germline ends. Germline CDR1 MGHRA, CDR2 YSYEKL. The CDR3 DNA follows: TGCGCCAGCAGCCAAGAACGTTGGGGAGGAGAGACCCAGTACTTC. As protein: CASSQERWGGETQYF.

CDR3 protein: CASSQSSVIDYEQYV. CDR3 DNA sequence: TGCGCCAGCAGTCAATCGTCGGTTATAGACTACGAGCAGTACGTC. V and J are TRBV23-1 and TRBJ2-7; D not certain. TRBV23-1 is assigned to the ORF class and has an uncertain function. V was clipped by 0 bases and J by 3 bases, with 12 bases between them. The CDR3 is 15 amino acids.

This rearrangement joins TRBV5-1 to TRBJ2-7; D is ambiguous. Per germline, CDR1 SGHRS and CDR2 YFSETQ. Between the trimmed V and J ends, which lost 4 bases and 1 base, there was a span of 12 bases. This CDR3 comprises 14 residues. For the CDR3, the DNA is TGCGCCAGCAGCAACGGAGTAGTATCCTACGAGCAGTACTTC. Protein product: CASSNGVVSYEQYF.

This sequence joins TRBV10-1 and TRBJ2-2, with D possibly being TRBD1 (6 bases). With 6 bases removed from V and 2 bases from J, the gap between germline ends came to 13 bases. Germline V CDR1 and CDR2: WNHNN, SYGVQD (reference sequence). This CDR3 has 15 residues. The CDR3 DNA follows: TGCGCCAGCAGCAAGGGACAAGCAAACACCGGGGAGCTGTTTTTT. This gives the protein CASSKGQANTGELFF.

This clone was seen just once. The V and J genes are TRBV5-1 and TRBJ2-5; 9 bases agree with TRBD2. CDR1 and CDR2 from the germline V gene are SGHRS and YFSETQ. The ends lost 4 bases at V and 5 bases at J; junction bases unmatched: 6. This CDR3 comprises 14 residues. CDR3 bases: TGCGCCAGCAGCGGGGGACTAGCCGGGGAGACCCAGTACTTC. It specifies CASSGGLAGETQYF.

The chain combines TRBV19 with TRBJ1-1, with 9 bases that match TRBD1. The CDR3 runs 13 residues. CDR1 and CDR2 (germline): LNHDA, SQIVND (reference sequence). The junction had 10 bases not matched to a gene; V was cut back by 5 bases and J by 12 bases. The CDR3: CASSGRTGVGTFF. CDR3 nucleotide sequence: TGTGCCAGTAGTGGGCGGACAGGGGTGGGAACTTTCTTT.

The chain joins TRBV2 to TRBJ2-5; the D gene is possibly TRBD1 (5 bases). This CDR3 is built from 12 residues. Germline V gives CDR1 SNHLY, CDR2 FYNNEI. Trimming took 4 bases from V and 2 from J, leaving 5 bases between them. The CDR3 DNA reads TGTGCCAGCAGTGCAGGGCAAGAGACCCAGTACTTC. Translated, it gives CASSAGQETQYF.

Here the CDR3 reads CASSRGGAFEAFF. CDR3 bases: TGTGCCAGCTCCCGCGGGGGGGCCTTTGAAGCTTTCTTT. J is TRBJ1-1 and V is TRBV18; possible D gene TRBD1, 6 bases. Germline-derived CDR1 and CDR2 are KGHSH and LQKENI. This CDR3 has 13 amino acids. Trimming pared 6 bases from V and 7 bases from J, leaving 15 bases between.

V gene TRBV27 combines with J gene TRBJ2-3; 9 bases fit TRBD1. J gave up 4 bases and V 6 bases, and 11 bases lay outside the gene matches. Germline V gene lookup returns CDR1 MNHEY and CDR2 SMNVEV (reference sequence). The CDR3 loop spans 16 amino acids. CDR3 region: CASRGRGQGVADTQYF. DNA of the CDR3: TGTGCCAGCAGAGGGCGGGGACAGGGAGTGGCAGATACGCAGTATTTT.

This clone was picked up one time. This sequence joins TRBV7-2 and TRBJ2-3; TRBD1 agrees at 7 bases. The CDR3 length is 16 residues. Trimming at V came to 5 bases and at J to 1 base, leaving 9 bases not matched to a gene. Germline V gene data show CDR1 as SGHTA and CDR2 as FQGNSA. The CDR3 DNA sequence: TGTGCCAGCAGCCTAGGACAGGCTAGGGGCACAGATACGCAGTATTTT. This gives the protein CASSLGQARGTDTQYF.

The rearrangement uses TRBV7-4 and TRBJ2-4; 8 nucleotides agree with TRBD2. The CDR3 runs to 17 residues. The V gene end was trimmed by 1 base and the J gene end by 2 bases; junction bases not matched to a gene: 7. CDR1 is SGHVT, CDR2 SQSDAQ, per germline. CDR3: CASSLDPAGVTKNIQYF. CDR3 nucleotides: TGTGCCAGCAGCTTAGATCCAGCGGGAGTAACCAAAAACATTCAGTACTTC. Full variable domain (missing parts from reference TRBV7-4 and TRBJ2-4): GAGVSQSPRYKVAKRGRDVALRCDSISGHVTLYWYRQTLGQGSEVLTYSQSDAQRDKSGRPSGRFSAERPERSVSTLKIQRTEQGDSAVYLCASSLDPAGVTKNIQYFGAGTRLSVL.

The CDR3 is CASSLAGEPSSGNTIYF. The CDR3 bases are TGTGCCAGCAGCTTGGCTGGGGAGCCCAGCTCTGGAAACACCATATATTTT. This chain joins TRBV5-6 and TRBJ1-3; D gene unclear. The CDR3 sequence is 17 residues long. V lost 0 bases and J 0 bases, leaving 13 bases between the germline ends. Germline-derived CDR1 and CDR2 are SGHDT and YYEEEE.

In its sample, this clone was seen once. This rearrangement joins TRBV19 to TRBJ1-2; 8 nucleotides agree with TRBD1. The CDR3 contains 15 residues. Trimming at V came to 5 bases and at J to 3 bases, leaving 8 bases not matched to a gene. The germline CDR1 and CDR2 sequences are LNHDA and SQIVND (reference sequence). The CDR3 DNA is TGTGCCAGTAGTGGTTCAGGGGGCGCATACTATGGCTACACCTTC. This translates into CASSGSGGAYYGYTF.

The rearrangement links TRBV6-5 to TRBJ1-5, with D maybe TRBD1 (5 bases). Germline CDR1 is MNHEY and CDR2 is SVGAGI. This CDR3 comprises 14 residues. V gave up 5 bases and J gave up 7 bases, with 15 bases separating them. The CDR3 DNA reads TGTGCCAGCAGTCACCGCGGGGGGGGACAGCCCCAGCATTTT. Translated, it gives CASSHRGGGQPQHF.

This clone was seen more than once but under ten times. The chain combines TRBV2 with TRBJ1-5; 10 bases align to TRBD1. The CDR3 is 16 residues long. Germline V gives CDR1 SNHLY, CDR2 FYNNEI. Losses at the gene ends were 5 bases for V and 7 bases for J; bases not matched to a gene: 11. The CDR3 protein is CASSLRQGARGQPQHF. CDR3 in DNA: TGTGCCAGCAGTCTGCGACAGGGGGCAAGGGGGCAGCCCCAGCATTTT. Complete variable domain (other parts from reference TRBV2 and TRBJ1-5): EPEVTQTPSHQVTQMGQEVILRCVPISNHLYFYWYRQILGQKVEFLVSFYNNEISEKSEIFDDQFSVERPDGSNFTLKIRSTKLEDSAMYFCASSLRQGARGQPQHFGDGTRLSIL.